Listed below are T cell receptor beta chains from one sample, sequenced in a study of neurological immune-mediated disorders. MiXCR, applied by TCRdb to the 5' RACE reads, yields one record per CDR3 protein. The repertoire holds about 69,000 distinct CDR3 sequences, approximately 4.1% seen once, with 1% to 1.5% in the top ten. The sequencing sample was made of PBMCs. These receptors were obtained from a man aged 25-40 years with multiple sclerosis. Both conserved end residues are part of each CDR3. The D gene is left open where the match is weak. For some rows the clone size is stated as once, few or many, or as a class when expanded; others skip it.

cdr3_aa: CASSLRKTYEQYF
cdr3_nt: TGCGCCAGCAGCTTGAGGAAGACCTACGAGCAGTACTTC
j_call: TRBJ2-7
clone_size: few
d_call: .
cdr3_length: 13
v_call: TRBV5-1

cdr3_aa: CASSHTTGGRYEQYF
cdr3_nt: TGTGCCAGCAGCCACACGACAGGGGGCAGGTACGAGCAGTACTTC
j_call: TRBJ2-7
clone_size: .
d_call: TRBD1
cdr3_length: 15
v_call: TRBV7-2

cdr3_aa: CASSLHVQGASTEAFF
cdr3_nt: TGTGCCAGCAGCTTGCACGTTCAGGGGGCGAGCACTGAAGCTTTCTTT
j_call: TRBJ1-1
clone_size: many
d_call: TRBD1
cdr3_length: 16
v_call: TRBV5-5

cdr3_aa: CASSLAQRGGPNEQFF
cdr3_nt: TGTGCCAGCAGCTTAGCCCAGCGGGGGGGCCCAAATGAGCAGTTCTTC
j_call: TRBJ2-1
clone_size: many
d_call: TRBD2
cdr3_length: 16
v_call: TRBV7-9

cdr3_aa: CASQLAESTDTQYF
cdr3_nt: TGTGCCAGCCAACTAGCGGAAAGCACAGATACGCAGTATTTT
j_call: TRBJ2-3
clone_size: many
d_call: TRBD2
cdr3_length: 14
v_call: TRBV27

cdr3_aa: CAISSGGVNTEAFF
cdr3_nt: TGTGCCATCAGTTCAGGGGGCGTTAACACTGAAGCTTTCTTT
j_call: TRBJ1-1
clone_size: few
d_call: TRBD1
cdr3_length: 14
v_call: TRBV10-3

cdr3_aa: CASSPSGDANYGYTF
cdr3_nt: TGTGCCAGCAGCCCCTCGGGGGATGCTAACTATGGCTACACCTTC
j_call: TRBJ1-2
clone_size: .
d_call: .
cdr3_length: 15
v_call: TRBV11-2

cdr3_aa: CASSRQGSSSTDTQYF
cdr3_nt: TGCGCCAGCAGCCGCCAGGGCAGTTCTAGCACAGATACGCAGTATTTT
j_call: TRBJ2-3
clone_size: many
d_call: .
cdr3_length: 16
v_call: TRBV10-2

cdr3_aa: CASSSKQEMNEKLFF
cdr3_nt: TGTGCCAGCAGCTCAAAACAGGAGATGAATGAAAAACTGTTTTTT
j_call: TRBJ1-4
clone_size: many
d_call: .
cdr3_length: 15
v_call: TRBV7-9

cdr3_aa: CASSTAGVAGETQYF
cdr3_nt: TGTGCCAGCAGCACCGCTGGGGTAGCGGGTGAGACCCAGTACTTC
j_call: TRBJ2-5
clone_size: many
d_call: TRBD2
cdr3_length: 15
v_call: TRBV9

cdr3_aa: CASAPRVTDTQYF
cdr3_nt: TGCGCCAGCGCGCCCAGGGTCACAGATACGCAGTATTTT
j_call: TRBJ2-3
clone_size: many
d_call: .
cdr3_length: 13
v_call: TRBV5-1

cdr3_aa: CASSLAGATDTQYF
cdr3_nt: TGTGCCAGCAGTCTAGCGGGGGCCACAGATACGCAGTATTTT
j_call: TRBJ2-3
clone_size: many
d_call: TRBD2
cdr3_length: 14
v_call: TRBV6-4

cdr3_aa: CASDRGREETQYF
cdr3_nt: TGTGCCAGTGACAGGGGGCGCGAAGAGACCCAGTACTTC
j_call: TRBJ2-5
clone_size: many
d_call: TRBD1
cdr3_length: 13
v_call: TRBV6-6

cdr3_aa: CSAKVSQGNEQFF
cdr3_nt: TGCAGTGCTAAAGTATCACAGGGCAATGAGCAGTTCTTC
j_call: TRBJ2-1
clone_size: many
d_call: .
cdr3_length: 13
v_call: TRBV20-1

cdr3_aa: CSAREGQGLAAGELFF
cdr3_nt: TGCAGTGCTAGAGAGGGACAGGGACTAGCGGCCGGGGAGCTGTTTTTT
j_call: TRBJ2-2
clone_size: many
d_call: TRBD2
cdr3_length: 16
v_call: TRBV20-1

cdr3_aa: CASSLGSHNEKLFF
cdr3_nt: TGTGCCAGCAGCTTGGGGAGCCATAATGAAAAACTGTTTTTT
j_call: TRBJ1-4
clone_size: many
d_call: .
cdr3_length: 14
v_call: TRBV5-5

cdr3_aa: CARRLQNAEAFF
cdr3_nt: TGTGCCAGGCGTCTGCAGAACGCTGAAGCTTTCTTT
j_call: TRBJ1-1
clone_size: many
d_call: .
cdr3_length: 12
v_call: TRBV2

cdr3_aa: CASRTTGAPNYGYTF
cdr3_nt: TGTGCCAGTAGGACCACAGGGGCGCCTAACTATGGCTACACCTTC
j_call: TRBJ1-2
clone_size: .
d_call: TRBD1
cdr3_length: 15
v_call: TRBV19

cdr3_aa: CSARDPGQGGSTDTQYF
cdr3_nt: TGCAGTGCTAGAGATCCGGGACAGGGGGGGAGCACAGATACGCAGTATTTT
j_call: TRBJ2-3
clone_size: many
d_call: TRBD1
cdr3_length: 17
v_call: TRBV20-1

cdr3_aa: CASTGGQGNEQYF
cdr3_nt: TGTGCCAGCACCGGGGGACAGGGAAACGAGCAGTACTTC
j_call: TRBJ2-7
clone_size: many
d_call: TRBD1
cdr3_length: 13
v_call: TRBV12-3/TRBV12-4

cdr3_aa: CASSFTPASEAFF
cdr3_nt: TGTGCCAGCAGCTTCACCCCCGCGTCCGAAGCTTTCTTT
j_call: TRBJ1-1
clone_size: .
d_call: .
cdr3_length: 13
v_call: TRBV7-7

cdr3_aa: CASSLNSGYRTDTQYF
cdr3_nt: TGTGCCAGCAGCTTAAATAGCGGGTATCGCACAGATACGCAGTATTTT
j_call: TRBJ2-3
clone_size: many
d_call: TRBD2
cdr3_length: 16
v_call: TRBV7-9

cdr3_aa: CASSSTRNYTYEQYF
cdr3_nt: TGTGCCAGCAGCTCGACCCGCAACTACACCTACGAGCAGTACTTC
j_call: TRBJ2-7
clone_size: many
d_call: .
cdr3_length: 15
v_call: TRBV7-3

cdr3_aa: CATSDARSSTDTQYF
cdr3_nt: TGTGCCACCAGTGATGCAAGATCTAGCACAGATACGCAGTATTTT
j_call: TRBJ2-3
clone_size: many
d_call: .
cdr3_length: 15
v_call: TRBV24-1

cdr3_aa: CASSPGLAGGHAETQYF
cdr3_nt: TGTGCCAGCAGTCCGGGACTAGCGGGGGGGCATGCAGAGACCCAGTACTTC
j_call: TRBJ2-5
clone_size: many
d_call: TRBD2
cdr3_length: 17
v_call: TRBV6-5

cdr3_aa: CASSPRRLRSGETQYF
cdr3_nt: TGTGCCAGCAGCCCCCGGCGGCTACGGAGCGGGGAGACCCAGTACTTC
j_call: TRBJ2-5
clone_size: .
d_call: .
cdr3_length: 16
v_call: TRBV7-8

cdr3_aa: CASSLEGRGADYGYTF
cdr3_nt: TGCGCCAGCAGCTTGGAGGGCAGGGGCGCTGACTATGGCTACACCTTC
j_call: TRBJ1-2
clone_size: few
d_call: .
cdr3_length: 16
v_call: TRBV5-1